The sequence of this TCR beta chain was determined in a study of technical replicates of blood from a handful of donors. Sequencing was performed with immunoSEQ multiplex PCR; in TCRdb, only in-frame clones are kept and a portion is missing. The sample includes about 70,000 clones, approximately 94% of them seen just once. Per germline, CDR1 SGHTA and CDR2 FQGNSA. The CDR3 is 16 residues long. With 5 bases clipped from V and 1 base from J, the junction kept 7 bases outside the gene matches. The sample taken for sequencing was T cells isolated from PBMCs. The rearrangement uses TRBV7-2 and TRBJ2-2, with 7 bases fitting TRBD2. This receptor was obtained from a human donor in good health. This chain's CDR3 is CASSRRGGGNTGELFF. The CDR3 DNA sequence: TGTGCCAGCAGCCGGAGGGGCGGGGGGAACACCGGGGAGCTGTTTTTT.